A selection of T cell receptor beta chains follows, all from one sample in a study of shared clonotypes between healthy human individuals. Sequencing used immunoSEQ multiplex PCR; TCRdb keeps in-frame clones, though not all of them. This repertoire shows about 1 million clones, more than 65% found once; its top ten account for 1.5%. Material: memory CD4+ T cells sorted from blood. Receptors originate from a man between 18 and 29 years old in good health. The CDR3 runs from the conserved cysteine through the conserved F or W. A D gene is named only where the DNA matches it firmly.

>TRBJ1-2|NA|TRBV10-3
CAISESRLGGEYGYTF
>TRBJ2-7|TRBD2|TRBV11-2
CASSFYSGSQLYEQYF
>TRBJ2-3|NA|TRBV5-1
CASSLAAERVDTQYF
>TRBJ2-1|NA|TRBV7-9
CASSFNRLPRNNEQFF
>TRBJ1-1|NA|TRBV5-6
CASTWGLTEAFF
>TRBJ2-2|NA|TRBV28
CASSWPGIFTGELFF
>TRBJ1-4|NA|TRBV29-1
CSLKTGSNEKLFF
>TRBJ2-1|TRBD2|TRBV6-1
CASSEELAGYDEQFF
>TRBJ2-2|TRBD1|TRBV28
CASSLRQGGGELFF
>TRBJ2-7|NA|TRBV2
CASSEAEAGDHEQYF
>TRBJ1-4|NA|TRBV30
CAWSGWDGDEKLFF
>TRBJ1-1|TRBD1|TRBV30
CAWSVQGSTEAFF
>TRBJ1-2|TRBD1|TRBV7-3
CASSLTPGGALDYGYTF
>TRBJ1-2|NA|TRBV4-3
CASSQSAAGLVGYTF
>TRBJ2-6|NA|TRBV6-5
CASRLRGAGANVLTF
>TRBJ1-1|TRBD1|TRBV4-1
CASSSWDRGHELAFF
>TRBJ2-5|TRBD2|TRBV6-1
CATSGTSGSGETQYF
>TRBJ1-2|TRBD1|TRBV2
CASSVETGGYGYTF
>TRBJ1-2|NA|TRBV11-2
CASSLGPNSYTF
>TRBJ2-3|NA|TRBV9
CASSRRTTTDTQYF
>TRBJ2-5|NA|TRBV21-1
CASSLGDETQYF
>TRBJ2-6|NA|TRBV5-6
CASSFITGSLSGANVLTF
>TRBJ1-5|NA|TRBV21-1
CASSKVNNQPQHF
>TRBJ2-7|TRBD1|TRBV4-1
CASSQVGGRTGGGEQYF
>TRBJ2-3|TRBD2|TRBV28
CASSPGTSGGYYTDTQYF
>TRBJ2-1|NA|TRBV6-6
CASSPYSGGTYNEQFF
>TRBJ1-1|NA|TRBV19
CASSIGGTVNTEAFF
>TRBJ2-3|NA|TRBV19
CASSMSFPSTDTQYF
>TRBJ1-2|NA|TRBV12-5
CASGLDPMGYTF
>TRBJ2-3|NA|TRBV5-1
CASSSRGPVEADTQYF
>TRBJ1-3|NA|TRBV6-5
CASRIRNTIYF
>TRBJ1-1|NA|TRBV10-3
CAISEADGHSVGAFF
>TRBJ1-3|NA|TRBV9
CASSVGGGNTIYF
>TRBJ1-3|NA|TRBV6-5
CASSYNRMSSGNTIYF
>TRBJ1-5|NA|TRBV7-2
CASSFGGYNQPQHF
>TRBJ2-5|TRBD2|TRBV7-2
CASSLQASGGWETQYF
>TRBJ2-4|NA|TRBV14
CASSQDIVGIQYF
>TRBJ2-5|NA|TRBV2
CASSEVSGTQYF
>TRBJ2-3|TRBD2|TRBV5-1
CASSLVSGGRDTQYF
>TRBJ2-5|TRBD1|TRBV19
CASRDRGRIGTQYF
>TRBJ1-3|NA|TRBV5-4
CASSPGRNSGNTIYF
>TRBJ2-3|TRBD1|TRBV5-1
CASSSDLTGDTQYF
>TRBJ1-2|NA|TRBV19
CASSMGRTWGGVDGYTF
>TRBJ1-1|NA|TRBV5-5
CASSFVEGTEAFF
>TRBJ1-2|TRBD1|TRBV9
CASSVGQGYGYTF
>TRBJ1-2|TRBD1|TRBV7-9
CASSQGQAAGYTF
>TRBJ2-7|TRBD1|TRBV27
CASKWDSEPYEQYF
>TRBJ1-4|NA|TRBV6-1
CASRLAETTNEKLFF
>TRBJ1-5|NA|TRBV30
CAWSVSSPNQPQHF
>TRBJ1-1|TRBD1|TRBV5-1
CASSWGTGGYTEAFF
>TRBJ1-1|NA|TRBV7-8
CASSFGPANTEAFF
>TRBJ2-1|TRBD2|TRBV11-3
CASSLGTSGYNEQFF
>TRBJ2-5|NA|TRBV7-2
CASSPTLSQETQYF
>TRBJ1-4|TRBD1|TRBV28
CASRSGPGGKLFF
>TRBJ2-3|NA|TRBV4-2
CASSQTIGSDTQYF